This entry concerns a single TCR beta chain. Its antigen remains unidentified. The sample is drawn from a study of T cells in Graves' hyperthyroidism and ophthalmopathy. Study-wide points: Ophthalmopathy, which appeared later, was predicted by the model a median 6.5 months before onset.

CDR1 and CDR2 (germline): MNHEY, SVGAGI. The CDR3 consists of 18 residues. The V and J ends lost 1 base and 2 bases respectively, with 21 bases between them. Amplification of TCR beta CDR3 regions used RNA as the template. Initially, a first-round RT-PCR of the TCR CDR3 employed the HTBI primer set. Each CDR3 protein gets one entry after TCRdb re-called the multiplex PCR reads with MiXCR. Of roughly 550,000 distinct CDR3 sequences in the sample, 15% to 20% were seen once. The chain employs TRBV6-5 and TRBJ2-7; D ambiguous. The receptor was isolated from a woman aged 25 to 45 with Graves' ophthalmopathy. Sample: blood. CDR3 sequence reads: CASSYLPVSPYGPYEQYF. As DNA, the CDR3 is TGTGCCAGCAGTTACTTGCCGGTGAGCCCCTACGGCCCCTACGAGCAGTACTTC.